The clone carrying this T cell receptor beta chain showed up many times. The antigen is unknown. This sample was included in a study of T cell repertoires in cytomegalovirus infection. Study summary: Evidence of both CMV infection and a matching HLA type came from public TCR beta signatures. Study-wide findings and caveats: In two of eight donors, the top clonotype was HLA-C-restricted CMV-specific. There were carriers of CMV plus the relevant HLA, and cumulative public TCR beta family frequency identified them.

V was shortened by 3 bases and J by 2 bases, with 12 bases between the two germline ends. The CDR3 is 15 amino acids. TCRdb processed the reads anew with MiXCR; each CDR3 protein has one entry. This table holds around 800,000 distinct CDR3 sequences, around a third found once. The sequence was obtained from a human donor in good health (CMV status not recorded). Some clones in this sample may be carry-over from other donors' samples. The material was cultured CD8+ T cells from PBMCs, obtained from culture after CMV antigen stimulation. The J gene is TRBJ2-3, the V gene TRBV12-3 or TRBV12-4; D uncertain. The CDR3 region is CASSFGAVITDTQYF. The CDR3 DNA follows: TGTGCCAGCAGTTTTGGTGCTGTGATCACAGATACGCAGTATTTT.